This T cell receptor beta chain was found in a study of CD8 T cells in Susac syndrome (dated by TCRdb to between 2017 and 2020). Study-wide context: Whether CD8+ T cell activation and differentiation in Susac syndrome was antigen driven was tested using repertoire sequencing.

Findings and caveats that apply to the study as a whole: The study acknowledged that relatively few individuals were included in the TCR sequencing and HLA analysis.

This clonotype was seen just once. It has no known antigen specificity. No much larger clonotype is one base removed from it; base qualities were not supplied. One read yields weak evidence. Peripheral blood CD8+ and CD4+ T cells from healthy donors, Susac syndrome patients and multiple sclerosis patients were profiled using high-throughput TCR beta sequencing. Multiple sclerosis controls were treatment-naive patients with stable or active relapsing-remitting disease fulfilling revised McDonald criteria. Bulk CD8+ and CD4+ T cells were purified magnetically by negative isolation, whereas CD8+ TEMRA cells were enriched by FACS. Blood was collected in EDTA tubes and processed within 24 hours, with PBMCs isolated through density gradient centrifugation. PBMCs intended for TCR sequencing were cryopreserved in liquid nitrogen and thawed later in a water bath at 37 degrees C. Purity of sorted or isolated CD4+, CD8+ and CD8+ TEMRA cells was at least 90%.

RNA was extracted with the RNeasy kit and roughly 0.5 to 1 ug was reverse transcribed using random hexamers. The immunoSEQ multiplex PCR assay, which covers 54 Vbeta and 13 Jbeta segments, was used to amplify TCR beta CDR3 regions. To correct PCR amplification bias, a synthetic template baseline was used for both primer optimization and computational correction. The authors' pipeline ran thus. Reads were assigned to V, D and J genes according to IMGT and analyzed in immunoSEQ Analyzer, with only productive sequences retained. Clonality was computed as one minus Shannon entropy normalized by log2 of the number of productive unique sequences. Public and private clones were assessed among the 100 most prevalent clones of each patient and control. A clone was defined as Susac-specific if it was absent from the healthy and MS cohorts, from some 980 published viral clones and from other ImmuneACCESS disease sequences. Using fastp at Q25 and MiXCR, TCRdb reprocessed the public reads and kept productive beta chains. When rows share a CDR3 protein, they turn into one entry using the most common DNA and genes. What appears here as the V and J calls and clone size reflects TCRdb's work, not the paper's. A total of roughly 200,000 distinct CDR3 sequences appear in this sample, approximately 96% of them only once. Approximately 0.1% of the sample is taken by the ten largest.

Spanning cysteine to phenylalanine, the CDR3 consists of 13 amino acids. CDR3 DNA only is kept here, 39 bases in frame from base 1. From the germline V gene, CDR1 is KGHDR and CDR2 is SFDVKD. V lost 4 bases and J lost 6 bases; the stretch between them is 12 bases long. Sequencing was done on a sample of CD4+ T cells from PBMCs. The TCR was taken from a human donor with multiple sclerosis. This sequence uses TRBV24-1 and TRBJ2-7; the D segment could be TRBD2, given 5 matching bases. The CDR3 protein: CATSDPTRGEQYF. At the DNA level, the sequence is TGTGCCACCAGTGACCCTACTAGAGGCGAGCAGTACTTC.